Presented here are 10 T cell receptor beta chains from one specimen sequenced in a study of cytomegalovirus exposure and HLA in healthy donors. It was with 60 Vbeta and 13 Jbeta primers that the PCR ran. Profiled with immunoSEQ multiplex PCR; TCRdb holds only in-frame clones, not every one. In the table there are around 200,000 clones, 65% to 80% of which are singletons. Sequencing was performed on PBMCs. The receptors originated from a man between 45 and 60 years old in good health and CMV-seronegative.

The rearrangement uses TRBV7-8 and TRBJ2-1, with 10 positions matching TRBD1. The CDR3 runs 16 residues. Germline trimming cut 5 bases from V and 4 bases from J; bases unmatched to any gene: 8. Germline assignment: CDR1 SGHVS and CDR2 FQNEAQ. The chain's CDR3 is CASSRRTGGLYNEQFF. Written as DNA, the CDR3 is TGTGCCAGCAGCCGACGGACAGGGGGGTTATACAATGAGCAGTTCTTC. Full variable domain (missing parts from reference TRBV7-8 and TRBJ2-1): GAGVSQSPRYKVAKRGQDVALRCDPISGHVSLFWYQQALGQGPEFLTYFQNEAQLDKSGLPSDRFFAERPEGSVSTLKIQRTQQEDSAVYLCASSRRTGGLYNEQFFGPGTRLTVL.

Notes on this clone: The same CDR3 arises from other DNA sequences in this sample as well. V is TRBV5-1 and J is TRBJ2-1; 10 bases align to TRBD2. Germline CDR1 is SGHRS and CDR2 is YFSETQ. V dropped 3 bases and J dropped 0; count of bases not matched to a gene: 0. This CDR3 has 15 residues. The DNA for the CDR3 is TGCGCCAGCAGCTCTAGCGGGAGCTCCTACAATGAGCAGTTCTTC. Translated, it gives CASSSSGSSYNEQFF. Complete variable domain (other parts from reference TRBV5-1 and TRBJ2-1): KAGVTQTPRYLIKTRGQQVTLSCSPISGHRSVSWYQQTPGQGLQFLFEYFSETQRNKGNFPGRFSGRQFSNSRSEMNVSTLELGDSALYLCASSSSGSSYNEQFFGPGTRLTVL.

This clone was picked up a small number of times. This chain joins TRBV28 and TRBJ1-2; TRBD1 agrees at 7 bases. There are 13 residues in the CDR3. From germline, CDR1 is MDHEN and CDR2 SYDVKM. With V trimmed by 5 bases and J by 5 bases, 5 bases remained unmatched. DNA of the CDR3: TGTGCCAGCAGTCTTGGGACAGCATATGGCTACACCTTC. Amino acid sequence: CASSLGTAYGYTF.

CDR3 sequence: CASSLGTSGMGRQETQYF. The CDR3 coding sequence is TGTGCCAGCAGCTTAGGGACTAGCGGGATGGGGAGACAAGAGACCCAGTACTTC. The rearrangement uses TRBV9 and TRBJ2-5; TRBD2 matches 13 bases. This CDR3 comprises 18 residues. V was clipped by 4 bases and J by 2 bases; unmatched bases: 11. CDR1 is SGDLS, CDR2 YYNGEE, per germline.

The chain joins TRBV11-3 to TRBJ2-1; 12 nucleotides agree with TRBD2. The CDR3 has 15 amino acids. V trimming: 5 bases; J trimming: 9 bases; junction bases outside the gene matches: 8. CDR1 and CDR2 (germline): SGHNT, YENEEA. In DNA, the CDR3 is TGTGCCAGCAGCGAGAGAACTAGCGGGAGGAGTGAGCAGTTCTTC. Its translation: CASSERTSGRSEQFF.

Points on this clone: The junction does not match germline at one end; this may be a read error. V usage is TRBV6-5 and J usage is TRBJ2-7, with 9 bases fitting TRBD2. CDR1 is MNHEY, CDR2 SVGAGI, per germline. The CDR3 spans 16 residues. CDR3 sequence: CTSSYSMLAGSYEQYF. CDR3 sequence (DNA): TGTACCAGCAGTTACTCGATGCTAGCGGGGTCCTACGAGCAGTACTTC.

This rearrangement joins TRBV4-1 to TRBJ2-3; 14 bases align to TRBD2. V gave up 4 bases and J gave up 7 bases; unmatched junction bases: 7. The germline V gene encodes CDR1 MGHRA and CDR2 YSYEKL. This CDR3 is built from 16 residues. In DNA, the CDR3 is TGCGCCAGCAGCCCTCGGACTAGCGGGGGGACGAATACGCAGTATTTT. Residues: CASSPRTSGGTNTQYF.

J is TRBJ2-1 and V is TRBV28; 8 bases fit TRBD2. J gave up 9 bases and V 1 base, and 11 bases lay outside the gene matches. Germline CDR1 is MDHEN and CDR2 is SYDVKM. This CDR3 comprises 16 residues. The CDR3, as DNA: TGTGCCAGCAGTTTATTCACCGGGACTAGGTTCCTTGAGCAGTTCTTC. Protein sequence: CASSLFTGTRFLEQFF.

This clone has a handful of counts. The chain joins TRBV7-9 to TRBJ1-2; 7 nucleotides align to TRBD1. J gave up 5 bases and V 5 bases, and 8 bases lay outside the gene matches. The CDR3 has 14 residues. The germline gives CDR1 SEHNR, CDR2 FQNEAQ (reference sequence). DNA of the CDR3: TGTGCCAGCAGCCTAGGACAGGCCAGTTATGGCTACACCTTC. This codes for CASSLGQASYGYTF.

This chain uses TRBV19 with TRBJ2-5; D might be TRBD1 (6 bases). The V gene lost 6 bases and the J gene lost 1 base, with 12 bases spanning the gap. The length of the CDR3 is 14 residues. The germline V gene encodes CDR1 LNHDA and CDR2 SQIVND (reference sequence). The CDR3 spells CASSLTGTQETQYF. CDR3 DNA: TGTGCCAGTAGCCTTACAGGGACCCAAGAGACCCAGTACTTC. The entire variable domain, with the rest obtained from reference TRBV19 and TRBJ2-5, is as follows: DGGITQSPKYLFRKEGQNVTLSCEQNLNHDAMYWYRQDPGQGLRLIYYSQIVNDFQKGDIAEGYSVSREKKESFPLTVTSAQKNPTAFYLCASSLTGTQETQYFGPGTRLLVL.